One sample yielded the 27 T cell receptor beta chains listed below, sequenced in a study of T cell clones after liver transplantation. Profiling relied on immunoSEQ multiplex PCR, and the TCRdb table lists in-frame clones only, not all of them. The sample yields around 97,000 clones, roughly four fifths seen once. Here the sequenced sample was CD4+ T cells from blood, taken approximately 45 months after liver transplant. The origin of the receptors is a human patient who received a liver transplant. Some T cells may trace back to the graft donor.

This clone turned up a few times. The rearrangement links TRBV27 to TRBJ2-1; D remains ambiguous. Germline assignment: CDR1 MNHEY and CDR2 SMNVEV (reference sequence). The CDR3 sequence is 16 residues long. V was clipped by 1 base and J by 6 bases, with 16 bases between them. CDR3: CASSLYQSRALNEQFF. The DNA of the CDR3 is TGTGCCAGCAGTTTATATCAGTCTAGAGCCCTCAATGAGCAGTTCTTC.

The rearrangement links TRBV28 to TRBJ2-7; D unclear. Germline-derived CDR1 and CDR2 are MDHEN and SYDVKM. V was cut by 2 bases and J by 2 bases, with 10 bases left in between. The length of the CDR3 is 14 residues. CDR3: CASSLIDGAYEQYF. As DNA, the CDR3 is TGTGCCAGCAGTTTAATCGACGGCGCCTACGAGCAGTACTTC.

The rearrangement joins TRBV5-6 to TRBJ2-7; TRBD1 matches at 7 bases. CDR3 length: 15 residues. V dropped 4 bases and J dropped 3; count of bases not matched to a gene: 10. The germline V gene has CDR1 SGHDT and CDR2 YYEEEE. The CDR3, as DNA: TGTGCCAGCAGCAATCCTACGCAGGGGGTCTACGAGCAGTACTTC. This translates into CASSNPTQGVYEQYF.

The chain combines TRBV7-9 with TRBJ1-3; D is ambiguous. V was shortened by 3 bases and J by 1 base, with 13 bases between the two germline ends. CDR3 length equals 16 residues. The germline V gene encodes CDR1 SEHNR and CDR2 FQNEAQ (reference sequence). In DNA form, the CDR3 reads TGTGCCAGCAGCTTGTCGGGTGTCGGGTCTGGAAACACCATATATTTT. Translated, it gives CASSLSGVGSGNTIYF.

The CDR3 protein is CASSVDGSSYEQYF. CDR3 coding DNA: TGTGCCAGTAGTGTCGACGGGAGCTCCTACGAGCAGTACTTC. The rearrangement joins TRBV19 to TRBJ2-7; D might be TRBD2 (6 bases). Trimming left V 5 bases short and J 0 bases short, with 11 bases between. The germline gives CDR1 LNHDA, CDR2 SQIVND (reference sequence). The CDR3 is 14 amino acids.

V usage is TRBV19 and J usage is TRBJ1-4; D uncertain. Trimming took off 6 bases at V and 6 bases at J, with 14 bases between the two ends. This CDR3 has 14 residues. Germline CDR1 reads LNHDA; CDR2 reads SQIVND (reference sequence). The DNA of the CDR3 is TGTGCCAGTAGGGGATCACGGCGGGATGAAAAACTGTTTTTT. It codes for CASRGSRRDEKLFF.

As to this clone: This sample also contains other DNA sequences that code for the same CDR3. The chain couples TRBV27 to TRBJ2-3; TRBD1 matches at 9 bases. Germline V gene data show CDR1 as MNHEY and CDR2 as SMNVEV (reference sequence). Unmatched junction bases numbered 5, after V lost 6 bases and J lost 4 bases. The CDR3 length is 14 residues. CDR3 sequence reads: CASRRTGASDTQYF. Here the CDR3 DNA reads TGTGCCAGCAGGCGGACAGGGGCATCAGATACGCAGTATTTT.

The chain combines TRBV27 with TRBJ1-4; D possibly corresponds to TRBD1 (5 bases). The CDR3 loop spans 16 amino acids. Germline V gene data show CDR1 as MNHEY and CDR2 as SMNVEV (reference sequence). The ends were cut back, 5 bases at V and 4 bases at J, with 17 bases in the middle. The CDR3 DNA sequence: TGTGCCAGCAGTCGCCGGGACGGACAACGTAATGAAAAACTGTTTTTT. Translated: CASSRRDGQRNEKLFF. Supplemented by reference TRBV27 and TRBJ1-4, the full variable domain reads EAQVTQNPRYLITVTGKKLTVTCSQNMNHEYMSWYRQDPGLGLRQIYYSMNVEVTDKGDVPEGYKVSRKEKRNFPLILESPSPNQTSLYFCASSRRDGQRNEKLFFGSGTQLSVL.

V is TRBV5-1 and J is TRBJ2-4; D may be TRBD1 (5 bases). The CDR3 is 12 amino acids. Germline loops: CDR1 SGHRS, CDR2 YFSETQ. Trimming removed 4 bases from V and 6 bases from J, with 8 bases in between. Here the CDR3 DNA reads TGCGCCAGCAGCATTCAGGGAAACATTCAGTACTTC. Amino acid sequence: CASSIQGNIQYF. Together with reference TRBV5-1 and TRBJ2-4, the CDR3 gives the full variable domain: KAGVTQTPRYLIKTRGQQVTLSCSPISGHRSVSWYQQTPGQGLQFLFEYFSETQRNKGNFPGRFSGRQFSNSRSEMNVSTLELGDSALYLCASSIQGNIQYFGAGTRLSVL.

Written as DNA, the CDR3 is TGTGCCAGCAGCCAAGCACGCTCGGGCGGGACCGGGGAGCTGTTTTTT. This translates into CASSQARSGGTGELFF. The chain combines TRBV14 with TRBJ2-2, with a weak D call TRBD2 (5 bases). V was trimmed by 1 base and J by 5 bases, leaving 14 bases between them. From germline, CDR1 is SGHDN and CDR2 FVKESK. The CDR3 covers 16 residues.

V is TRBV5-1 and J is TRBJ2-3; no clear D. The CDR3 is made up of 13 amino acids. V lost 2 bases and J lost 2, with 6 bases in between. CDR1 and CDR2 (germline): SGHRS, YFSETQ. The CDR3 spells CASSFGDTDTQYF. As DNA, the CDR3 is TGCGCCAGCAGCTTCGGCGACACAGATACGCAGTATTTT.

CDR3 DNA: TGCGCCAGCAGCCAAGATAGGACGGCAGCGGATCAGCCCCAGCATTTT. Its protein is CASSQDRTAADQPQHF. The rearrangement uses TRBV4-1 and TRBJ1-5; D gene ambiguous. CDR3 length equals 16 residues. Germline V gene sequence: CDR1 MGHRA, CDR2 YSYEKL. Trimming left V 0 bases short and J 5 bases short, with 14 bases between.

This chain uses TRBV5-1 with TRBJ2-3, with 8 bases that match TRBD2. The CDR3 loop spans 14 amino acids. Germline V CDR1 and CDR2: SGHRS, YFSETQ. Trimming cost V 7 bases and J 2 bases; bases outside gene matches: 6. In DNA, the CDR3 is TGCGCCAGCGACAGCGGGGGCAACACAGATACGCAGTATTTT. Its translation: CASDSGGNTDTQYF. Supplemented by reference TRBV5-1 and TRBJ2-3, the full variable domain reads KAGVTQTPRYLIKTRGQQVTLSCSPISGHRSVSWYQQTPGQGLQFLFEYFSETQRNKGNFPGRFSGRQFSNSRSEMNVSTLELGDSALYLCASDSGGNTDTQYFGPGTRLTVL.

The J gene is TRBJ2-3, the V gene TRBV10-1; 10 positions agree with TRBD2. The length of the CDR3 is 16 residues. Losses at the gene ends were 2 bases for V and 1 base for J; bases not matched to a gene: 3. CDR1 WNHNN and CDR2 SYGVQD come from the germline V gene (reference sequence). The DNA for the CDR3 is TGCGCCAGCAGTGAGGGACTAGCGGAAGGCACAGATACGCAGTATTTT. Residues: CASSEGLAEGTDTQYF.

The V gene is TRBV30, the J gene TRBJ1-5; D remains unclear. V lost 1 base to trimming and J lost 3 bases, with 10 bases between them. The CDR3 totals 14 residues. The germline gives CDR1 GTSNPN, CDR2 SVGIG (reference sequence). The CDR3 region is CAWSAGLDNQPQHF. In DNA form, the CDR3 reads TGTGCCTGGAGTGCAGGCTTAGACAATCAGCCCCAGCATTTT.

The gene calls are TRBV5-3 and TRBJ2-2; TRBD2 aligns across 8 bases. TRBV5-3 counts as an open reading frame of uncertain function. The CDR3 runs to 14 residues. The V segment lost 2 bases and the J segment 8 bases; nucleotides outside the gene matches: 5. The CDR3 coding sequence is TGTGCCAGAAGCTTCAGGACTAGCCCGGGGGAGCTGTTTTTT. Translation: CARSFRTSPGELFF.

The genes are TRBV7-6 and TRBJ1-6; D is ambiguous. Trimming took off 4 bases at V and 10 bases at J, with 14 bases between the two ends. The germline V gene encodes CDR1 SGHVS and CDR2 FNYEAQ. This CDR3 spans 14 amino acids. The CDR3 DNA follows: TGTGCCAGCAGCTCCTATGAGGGAGGATCACCCCTCCACTTT. Amino acids: CASSSYEGGSPLHF.

This rearrangement joins TRBV18 to TRBJ2-2; 11 bases map to TRBD2. This CDR3 has 16 residues. From germline, CDR1 is KGHSH and CDR2 LQKENI. The trim removed 7 bases at V and 2 bases at J, leaving 6 bases unmatched. DNA of the CDR3: TGTGCCAGCTTCCCGGGACTAGCGGAAAACACCGGGGAGCTGTTTTTT. Amino acids: CASFPGLAENTGELFF.

The chain couples TRBV19 to TRBJ2-7; D is unclear. The ends were cut back, 7 bases at V and 2 bases at J, with 12 bases in the middle. The V gene's germline CDR1 is LNHDA and CDR2 SQIVND (reference sequence). The CDR3 sequence is 13 residues long. CDR3 bases: TGTGCCAGTACCCCCCGGCCCCCCTACGAGCAGTACTTC. It encodes CASTPRPPYEQYF.

The V call is TRBV29-1, the J call TRBJ1-1; 9 nucleotides align to TRBD1. The CDR3 is 12 amino acids. Trimming cost V 7 bases and J 3 bases; bases outside gene matches: 3. Per germline, CDR1 SQVTM and CDR2 ANQGSEA. Written as DNA, the CDR3 is TGCAGCGCGCGACAGGGGGACACTGAAGCTTTCTTT. Translation gives CSARQGDTEAFF. The full variable domain, in which reference TRBV29-1 and TRBJ1-1 provide the parts outside the CDR3, is SAVISQKPSRDICQRGTSLTIQCQVDSQVTMMFWYRQQPGQSLTLIATANQGSEATYESGFVIDKFPISRPNLTFSTLTVSNMSPEDSSIYLCSARQGDTEAFFGQGTRLTVV.

V gene TRBV19 combines with J gene TRBJ2-5, with D unclear. CDR1 and CDR2 (germline): LNHDA, SQIVND (reference sequence). This CDR3 is built from 11 residues. V lost 5 bases and J lost 2, with 3 bases in between. CDR3 in DNA: TGTGCCAGTAGTGCTCAAGAGACCCAGTACTTC. Translated, it gives CASSAQETQYF.

This sequence joins TRBV4-2 and TRBJ2-1, with a weak D call TRBD2 (5 bases). The V gene lost 1 base and the J gene lost 0 bases, with 19 bases spanning the gap. Germline CDR1 is LGHNA and CDR2 is YNFKEQ. CDR3 length: 19 residues. The CDR3: CASSQGGTGGRSSYNEQFF. The CDR3, as DNA: TGTGCCAGCAGCCAAGGAGGCACGGGCGGGCGGAGCTCCTACAATGAGCAGTTCTTC.

The J gene is TRBJ2-7, the V gene TRBV6-5, with 7 nucleotides matching TRBD2. The CDR3 consists of 15 residues. The V gene's germline CDR1 is MNHEY and CDR2 SVGAGI. V shed 3 bases, J shed 3 bases, and the junction held 8 bases outside the gene matches. CDR3 coding DNA: TGTGCCAGCAGTTATTCGGCTAGCGGAGGCTACGAGCAGTACTTC. It is translated as CASSYSASGGYEQYF.

This clone was found a few times. The rearrangement links TRBV5-6 to TRBJ1-2; D is uncertain. The CDR3 extends over 13 amino acids. Germline CDR1 reads SGHDT; CDR2 reads YYEEEE. Trimming took off 4 bases at V and 4 bases at J, with 11 bases between the two ends. CDR3 region: CASSLRRSYGYTF. CDR3 DNA sequence: TGTGCCAGCAGCCTCCGTCGGAGCTATGGCTACACCTTC.

The chain employs TRBV25-1 and TRBJ2-2, with D uncertain. The CDR3 consists of 13 residues. The V end was cut by 4 bases, the J end by 0 bases, with 3 bases between. Germline CDR1 reads MGHDK; CDR2 reads SYGVNS. CDR3 nucleotides: TGTGCCAGCAGTGGGGCGAACACCGGGGAGCTGTTTTTT. It translates to CASSGANTGELFF.

This clone was seen once. The rearrangement joins TRBV7-2 to TRBJ2-5, with 7 bases fitting TRBD1. This CDR3 is built from 14 residues. CDR1 and CDR2 (germline): SGHTA, FQGNSA. Trimming at V came to 3 bases and at J to 2 bases, leaving 3 bases not matched to a gene. The CDR3 region is CASSFSTGQETQYF. CDR3 sequence (DNA): TGTGCCAGCAGCTTCTCGACAGGGCAAGAGACCCAGTACTTC.

The sample holds one count of this clone. The V call is TRBV5-1, the J call TRBJ2-6; D is possibly TRBD2 (6 bases). The CDR3 runs 17 residues. From germline, CDR1 is SGHRS and CDR2 YFSETQ. V was pared by 5 bases and J by 0 bases, with 15 bases between. The DNA of the CDR3 is TGCGCCAGCAGTTCCGGGACTGCTCTCTCTGGGGCCAACGTCCTGACTTTC. It is translated as CASSSGTALSGANVLTF.